These 6 T cell receptor beta chains came from one sample sequenced in a study of identical twins. One entry per CDR3 protein results from TCRdb running MiXCR on the 5' RACE reads. The sample has hundreds of thousands of distinct CDR3 sequences; over 20% are singletons. These data were likewise used in another study, on T cells expressing NK-cell markers.

Sequenced input: PBMCs. Receptor source: a woman aged 18-35 years in good health.

This clonotype was counted a single time. V is TRBV7-6 and J is TRBJ2-1; TRBD2 agrees at 11 bases. Germline CDR1 and CDR2: SGHVS and FNYEAQ. The trim removed 4 bases at V and 7 bases at J, leaving 3 bases unmatched. CDR3 length: 14 residues. CDR3 nucleotides: TGTGCCAGCAGCTCACTAGCGGGAGTAAATGAGCAGTTCTTC. Protein: CASSSLAGVNEQFF. The full variable domain, its missing parts supplied by reference TRBV7-6 and TRBJ2-1, is GAGVSQSPRYKVTKRGQDVALRCDPISGHVSLYWYRQALGQGPEFLTYFNYEAQQDKSGLPNDRFSAERPEGSISTLTIQRTEQRDSAMYRCASSSLAGVNEQFFGPGTRLTVL.

The V and J genes are TRBV28 and TRBJ2-2; 8 nucleotides agree with TRBD2. CDR3 length equals 17 residues. V shed 6 bases and J 4 bases; nucleotides not matched to a gene: 13. Germline CDR1 and CDR2: MDHEN and SYDVKM. DNA of the CDR3: TGTGCCAGCAGGCCGGGAGGGTCCCGCCCTCGCACCGGGGAGCTGTTTTTT. Protein sequence: CASRPGGSRPRTGELFF.

The V and J genes are TRBV20-1 and TRBJ2-1; 10 bases agree with TRBD2. Germline-derived CDR1 and CDR2 are DFQATT and SNEGSKA (reference sequence). The trim removed 3 bases at V and 5 bases at J, leaving 7 bases unmatched. The CDR3 consists of 15 residues. CDR3 protein: CSARRGTSDHNEQFF. CDR3 nucleotide sequence: TGCAGTGCTAGGCGGGGGACTAGCGACCACAATGAGCAGTTCTTC.

This clonotype was detected only a few times. The chain carries TRBV3-1 and TRBJ2-7, with unresolved D. Germline-derived CDR1 and CDR2 are LGHDT and YNNKEL (reference sequence). Trimming stripped 0 bases from V and 0 bases from J, with 6 bases between. The CDR3 has 14 amino acids. CDR3 sequence reads: CASSQDWNSYEQYF. In DNA form, the CDR3 reads TGTGCCAGCAGCCAAGACTGGAACTCCTACGAGCAGTACTTC.

The chain is built from TRBV10-3 and TRBJ2-7, with TRBD2 matching 8 bases. CDR3 size: 16 residues. Germline assignment: CDR1 ENHRY and CDR2 SYGVKD. V gave up 7 bases and J gave up 0 bases; unmatched junction bases: 11. CDR3 DNA sequence: TGTGCCATCACCGACTTAGCGGGATCAGGCTCCTACGAGCAGTACTTC. This gives the protein CAITDLAGSGSYEQYF.

The chain is built from TRBV12-3 or TRBV12-4 and TRBJ1-5, with D perhaps TRBD1 (6 bases). Trimming took off 3 bases at V and 2 bases at J, with 11 bases between the two ends. The CDR3 spans 15 residues. CDR3 loop: CASSLRGGGNQPQHF. The CDR3 coding sequence is TGTGCCAGCAGTTTGAGAGGGGGGGGCAATCAGCCCCAGCATTTT.